Listed here are 9 T cell receptor beta chains from one sample, sequenced in a study of CD4 and CD8 cells across lung adenocarcinoma regions. TCRdb called the PCR reads again in MiXCR, with one record for every CDR3 protein. Of 18,000 or so distinct CDR3 sequences detected, 51% appear once; the ten largest clones hold around 55%. The sequenced sample was CD8+ T cells from the center of a lung tumor. The receptors originated from a female donor with lung adenocarcinoma. The CD4 and CD8 labels of this study may be unreliable.

This clonotype was observed a handful of times. The chain joins TRBV12-3 or TRBV12-4 to TRBJ2-5; 11 positions agree with TRBD2. Unmatched junction bases numbered 7, after V lost 3 bases and J lost 4 bases. This CDR3 has 16 amino acids. CDR3 DNA sequence: TGTGCCAGCAGTTTGGTTAGCGGGGGGGCCAGAGAGACCCAGTACTTC. Translated, it gives CASSLVSGGARETQYF.

The chain carries TRBV6-1 and TRBJ2-1; possible D gene TRBD2, 6 bases. Between the trimmed V and J ends, which lost 5 bases and 4 bases, there was a span of 9 bases. This CDR3 has 13 residues. The germline CDR1 and CDR2 sequences are MNHNS and SASEGT. This CDR3 is CASSLGRYNEQFF. CDR3 DNA: TGTGCCAGCAGTCTGGGGAGGTACAATGAGCAGTTCTTC.

This clonotype showed up just once. The gene calls are TRBV7-2 and TRBJ2-1; possibly TRBD1 or TRBD2 for D (5 bases each). Germline V CDR1 and CDR2: SGHTA, FQGNSA. V dropped 6 bases and J dropped 8 bases, with 20 bases sitting between them. CDR3 size: 15 residues. CDR3 amino acids: CASSRIGTESYEQFF. DNA for the CDR3: TGTGCCAGCAGTCGTATAGGGACCGAATCCTATGAGCAGTTCTTC.

The genes are TRBV27 and TRBJ2-4; no clear D. CDR1 and CDR2 from the germline V gene are MNHEY and SMNVEV (reference sequence). V lost 5 bases to trimming and J lost 1 base, with 9 bases between them. CDR3 length: 14 amino acids. The CDR3 is CASSGQAAKNIQYF. The CDR3 region has the DNA TGTGCCAGCAGTGGTCAGGCGGCCAAAAACATTCAGTACTTC.

This clonotype has more than one count but fewer than ten. The rearrangement uses TRBV7-6 and TRBJ2-1; no clear D. The germline V gene has CDR1 SGHVS and CDR2 FNYEAQ. V shed 3 bases and J shed 5 bases, with 5 bases lying between them. CDR3 size: 12 residues. The CDR3: CASSLMDNEQFF. CDR3 coding DNA: TGTGCCAGCAGCTTGATGGACAATGAGCAGTTCTTC.

The chain employs TRBV5-1 and TRBJ2-5; TRBD2 might be the D (5 bases). The CDR3 totals 13 residues. V shed 7 bases and J shed 4 bases, with 14 bases lying between them. CDR1 SGHRS and CDR2 YFSETQ come from the germline V gene. The CDR3 protein is CASGSPEVETQYF. The CDR3 DNA reads TGCGCCAGCGGCTCGCCGGAGGTAGAGACCCAGTACTTC.

The V gene is TRBV6-1, the J gene TRBJ1-6; 7 bases map to TRBD1. The junction had 0 bases not matched to a gene; V was cut back by 1 base and J by 0 bases. The CDR3 loop spans 16 amino acids. Germline V gives CDR1 MNHNS, CDR2 SASEGT. The CDR3 sequence is CASSEGDSSYNSPLHF. DNA for the CDR3: TGTGCCAGCAGTGAAGGGGACAGCTCCTATAATTCACCCCTCCACTTT.

The rearrangement links TRBV12-3 or TRBV12-4 to TRBJ2-1; D might be TRBD2 (5 bases). CDR3 length: 12 amino acids. The ends were cut back, 1 base at V and 10 bases at J, with 8 bases in the middle. The CDR3 region has the DNA TGTGCCAGCAGTTTAGGAGGGAGCGAGCAGTTCTTC. Residues: CASSLGGSEQFF.

V and J are TRBV10-3 and TRBJ2-4; tentative D call: TRBD1 (5 bases). Germline CDR1 reads ENHRY; CDR2 reads SYGVKD. With 10 bases removed from V and 12 bases from J, the gap between germline ends came to 28 bases. The length of the CDR3 is 15 residues. DNA for the CDR3: TGTGCCACCGAAAAGGGGCGGCGAGCGAAAGATACTCAGTACTTC. Its protein product is CATEKGRRAKDTQYF.